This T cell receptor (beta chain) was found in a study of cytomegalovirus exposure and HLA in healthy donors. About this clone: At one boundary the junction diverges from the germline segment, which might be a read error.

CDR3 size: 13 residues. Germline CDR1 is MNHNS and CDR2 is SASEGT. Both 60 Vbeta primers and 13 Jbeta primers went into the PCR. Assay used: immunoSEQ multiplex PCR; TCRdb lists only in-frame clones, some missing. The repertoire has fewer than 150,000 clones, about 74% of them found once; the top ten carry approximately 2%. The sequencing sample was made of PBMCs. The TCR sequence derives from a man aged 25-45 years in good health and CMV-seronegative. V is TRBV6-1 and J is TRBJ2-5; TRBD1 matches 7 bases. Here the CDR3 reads CAATRDRQESQYF. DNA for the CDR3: TGTGCAGCCACCCGGGACAGACAAGAGAGCCAGTACTTC.